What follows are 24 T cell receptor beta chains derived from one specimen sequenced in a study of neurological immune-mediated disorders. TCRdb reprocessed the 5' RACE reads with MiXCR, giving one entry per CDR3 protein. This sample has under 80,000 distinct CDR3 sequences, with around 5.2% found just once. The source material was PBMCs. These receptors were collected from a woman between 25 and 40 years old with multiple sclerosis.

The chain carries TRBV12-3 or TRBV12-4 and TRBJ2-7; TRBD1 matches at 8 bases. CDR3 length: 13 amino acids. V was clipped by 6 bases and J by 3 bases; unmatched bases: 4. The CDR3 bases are TGTGCCAGCAGCAATACAGGGGGCTACGAGCAGTACTTC. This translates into CASSNTGGYEQYF.

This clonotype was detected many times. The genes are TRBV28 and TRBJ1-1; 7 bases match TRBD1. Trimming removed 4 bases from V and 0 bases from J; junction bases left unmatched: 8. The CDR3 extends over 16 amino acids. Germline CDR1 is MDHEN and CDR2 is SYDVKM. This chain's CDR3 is CASSSPTGHMNTEAFF. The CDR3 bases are TGTGCCAGCAGTTCCCCGACAGGGCATATGAACACTGAAGCTTTCTTT.

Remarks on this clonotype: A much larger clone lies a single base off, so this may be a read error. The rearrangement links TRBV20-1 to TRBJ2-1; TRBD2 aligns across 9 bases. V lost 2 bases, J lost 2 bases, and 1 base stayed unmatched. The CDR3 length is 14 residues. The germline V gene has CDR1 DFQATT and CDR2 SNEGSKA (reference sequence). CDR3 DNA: TGCAGTGCTAGACTAGCGGGGACCTACAATGAGCAGTTCTTC. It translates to CSARLAGTYNEQFF.

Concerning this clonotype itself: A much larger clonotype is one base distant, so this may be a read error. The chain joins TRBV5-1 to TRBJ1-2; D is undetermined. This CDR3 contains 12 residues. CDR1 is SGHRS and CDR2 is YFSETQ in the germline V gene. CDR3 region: CASSDGSYSYTF. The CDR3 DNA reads TGCGCCAGCAGCGACGGCTCCTATAGCTACACCTTC.

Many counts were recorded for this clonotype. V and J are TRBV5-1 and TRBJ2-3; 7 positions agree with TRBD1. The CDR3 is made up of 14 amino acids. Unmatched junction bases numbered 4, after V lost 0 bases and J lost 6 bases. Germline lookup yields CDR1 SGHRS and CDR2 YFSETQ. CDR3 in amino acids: CASSLGQGVDTQYF. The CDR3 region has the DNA TGCGCCAGCAGCTTGGGACAGGGAGTGGATACGCAGTATTTT.

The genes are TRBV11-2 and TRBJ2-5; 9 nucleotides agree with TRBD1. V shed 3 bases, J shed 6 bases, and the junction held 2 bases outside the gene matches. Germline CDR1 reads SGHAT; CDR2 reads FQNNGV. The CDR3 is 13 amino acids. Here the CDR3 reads CASSFGTGQTQYF. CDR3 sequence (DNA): TGTGCCAGCAGCTTCGGGACAGGGCAGACCCAGTACTTC.

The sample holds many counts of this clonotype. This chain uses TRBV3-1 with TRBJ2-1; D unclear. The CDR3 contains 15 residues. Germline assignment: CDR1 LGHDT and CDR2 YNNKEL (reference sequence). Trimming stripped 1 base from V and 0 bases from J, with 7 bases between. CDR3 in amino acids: CASSQAKSSYNEQFF. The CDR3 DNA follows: TGTGCCAGCAGCCAAGCAAAGAGCTCCTACAATGAGCAGTTCTTC.

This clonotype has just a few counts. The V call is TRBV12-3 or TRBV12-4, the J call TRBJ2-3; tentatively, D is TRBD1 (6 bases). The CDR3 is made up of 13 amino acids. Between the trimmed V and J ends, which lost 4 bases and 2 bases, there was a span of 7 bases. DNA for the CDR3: TGTGCCAGCAGTTGGGACAACACAGATACGCAGTATTTT. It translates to CASSWDNTDTQYF.

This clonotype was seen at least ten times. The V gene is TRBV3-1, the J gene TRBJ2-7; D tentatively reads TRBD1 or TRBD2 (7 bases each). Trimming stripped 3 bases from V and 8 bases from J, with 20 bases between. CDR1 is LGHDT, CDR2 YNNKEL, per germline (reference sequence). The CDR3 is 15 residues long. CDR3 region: CASSQLKGAGAQQYF. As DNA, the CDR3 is TGTGCCAGCAGCCAGCTGAAGGGGGCGGGGGCCCAGCAGTACTTC.

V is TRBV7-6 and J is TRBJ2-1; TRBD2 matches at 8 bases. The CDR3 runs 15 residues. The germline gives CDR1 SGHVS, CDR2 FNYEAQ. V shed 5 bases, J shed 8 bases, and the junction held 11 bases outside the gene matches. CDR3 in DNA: TGTGCCAGCAGCAAGGCGGGACTAGGCTCCCATGAGCAGTTCTTC. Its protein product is CASSKAGLGSHEQFF.

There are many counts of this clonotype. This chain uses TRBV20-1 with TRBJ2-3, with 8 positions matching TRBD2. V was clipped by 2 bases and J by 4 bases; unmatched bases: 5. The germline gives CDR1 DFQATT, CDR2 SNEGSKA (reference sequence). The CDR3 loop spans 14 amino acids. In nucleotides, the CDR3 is TGCAGTGCTAGACCCGGGGGGGCCTCAGATACGCAGTATTTT. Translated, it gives CSARPGGASDTQYF.

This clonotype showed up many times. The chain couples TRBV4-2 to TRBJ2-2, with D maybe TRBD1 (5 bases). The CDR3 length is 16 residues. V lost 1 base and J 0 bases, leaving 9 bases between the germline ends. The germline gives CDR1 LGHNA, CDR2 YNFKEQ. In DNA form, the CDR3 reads TGTGCCAGCAGCCAAGCACCCAGGGCGAACACCGGGGAGCTGTTTTTT. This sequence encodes CASSQAPRANTGELFF.

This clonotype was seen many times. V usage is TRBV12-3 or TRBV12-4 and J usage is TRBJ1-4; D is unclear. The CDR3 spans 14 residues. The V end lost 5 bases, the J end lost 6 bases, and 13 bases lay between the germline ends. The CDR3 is CASSPVPLDEKLFF. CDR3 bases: TGTGCCAGCAGTCCGGTCCCCTTGGATGAAAAACTGTTTTTT.

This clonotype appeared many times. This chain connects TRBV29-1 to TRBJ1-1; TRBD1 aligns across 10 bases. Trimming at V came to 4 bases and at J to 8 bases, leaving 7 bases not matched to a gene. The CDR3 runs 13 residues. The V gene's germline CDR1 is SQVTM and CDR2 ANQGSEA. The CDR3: CSVGGQGGTEAFF. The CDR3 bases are TGCAGCGTTGGCGGACAGGGGGGAACCGAAGCTTTCTTT.

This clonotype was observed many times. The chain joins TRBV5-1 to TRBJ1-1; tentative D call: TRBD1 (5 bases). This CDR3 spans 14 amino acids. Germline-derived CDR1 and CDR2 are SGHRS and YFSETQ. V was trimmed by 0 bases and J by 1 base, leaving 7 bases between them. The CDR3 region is CASSLETENTEAFF. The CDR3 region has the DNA TGCGCCAGCAGCTTGGAGACAGAGAACACTGAAGCTTTCTTT. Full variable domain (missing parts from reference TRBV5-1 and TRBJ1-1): KAGVTQTPRYLIKTRGQQVTLSCSPISGHRSVSWYQQTPGQGLQFLFEYFSETQRNKGNFPGRFSGRQFSNSRSEMNVSTLELGDSALYLCASSLETENTEAFFGQGTRLTVV.

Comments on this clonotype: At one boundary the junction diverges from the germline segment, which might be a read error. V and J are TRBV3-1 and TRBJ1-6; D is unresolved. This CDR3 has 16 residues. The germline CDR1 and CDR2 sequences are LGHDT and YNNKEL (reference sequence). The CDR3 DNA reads TGTGCCAGCAGCCAAGGAGATTTCGTGGCTAATTCACCCCTCAACTTT. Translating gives CASSQGDFVANSPLNF.

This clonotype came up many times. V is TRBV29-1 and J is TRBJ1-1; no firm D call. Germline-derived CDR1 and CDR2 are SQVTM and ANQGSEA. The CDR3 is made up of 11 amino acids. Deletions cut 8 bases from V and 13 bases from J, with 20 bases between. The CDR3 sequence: CSFLLEPTVFF. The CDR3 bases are TGCAGCTTCCTTCTCGAGCCGACTGTTTTCTTT.

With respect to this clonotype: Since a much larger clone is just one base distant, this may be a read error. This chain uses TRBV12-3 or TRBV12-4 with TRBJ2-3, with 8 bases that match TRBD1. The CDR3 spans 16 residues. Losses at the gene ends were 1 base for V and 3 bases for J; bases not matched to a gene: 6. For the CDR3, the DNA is TGTGCCAGCAGTTTAGGGGTGGGGACAGGAACAGATACGCAGTATTTT. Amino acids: CASSLGVGTGTDTQYF.

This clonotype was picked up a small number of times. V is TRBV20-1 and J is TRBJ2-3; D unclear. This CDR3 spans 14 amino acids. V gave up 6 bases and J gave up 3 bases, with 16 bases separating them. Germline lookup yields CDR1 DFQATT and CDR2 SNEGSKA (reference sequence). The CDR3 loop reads CSARRPGLTDTQYF. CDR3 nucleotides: TGCAGTGCCAGAAGACCGGGCCTAACAGATACGCAGTATTTT.

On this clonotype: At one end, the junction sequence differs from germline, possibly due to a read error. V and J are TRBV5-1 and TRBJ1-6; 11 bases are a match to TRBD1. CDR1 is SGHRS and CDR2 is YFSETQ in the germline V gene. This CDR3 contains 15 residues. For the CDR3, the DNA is TGCGCCAGCAGCGTCGGGACAGGGGGAAATTCACCCCTCAACTTT. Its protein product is CASSVGTGGNSPLNF.

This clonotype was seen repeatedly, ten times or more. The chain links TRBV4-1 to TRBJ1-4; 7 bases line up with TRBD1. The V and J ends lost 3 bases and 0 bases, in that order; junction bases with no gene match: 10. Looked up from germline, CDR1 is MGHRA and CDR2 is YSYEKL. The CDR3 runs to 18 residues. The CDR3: CASSHQDRAGPTNEKLFF. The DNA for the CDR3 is TGCGCCAGCAGCCATCAAGACAGGGCAGGTCCAACTAATGAAAAACTGTTTTTT.

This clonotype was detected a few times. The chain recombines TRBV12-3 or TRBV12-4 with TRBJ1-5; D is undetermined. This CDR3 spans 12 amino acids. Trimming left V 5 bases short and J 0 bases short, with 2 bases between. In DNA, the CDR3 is TGTGCCAGCAGTAATAGCAATCAGCCCCAGCATTTT. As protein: CASSNSNQPQHF.

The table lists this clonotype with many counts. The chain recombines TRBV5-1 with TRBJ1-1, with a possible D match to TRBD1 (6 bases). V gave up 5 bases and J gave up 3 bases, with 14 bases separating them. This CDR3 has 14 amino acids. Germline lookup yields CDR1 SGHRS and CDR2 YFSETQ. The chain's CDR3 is CASRQGGGDTEAFF. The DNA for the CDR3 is TGCGCCAGCAGACAAGGGGGGGGTGACACTGAAGCTTTCTTT. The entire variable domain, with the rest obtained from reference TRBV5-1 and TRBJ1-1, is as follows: KAGVTQTPRYLIKTRGQQVTLSCSPISGHRSVSWYQQTPGQGLQFLFEYFSETQRNKGNFPGRFSGRQFSNSRSEMNVSTLELGDSALYLCASRQGGGDTEAFFGQGTRLTVV.

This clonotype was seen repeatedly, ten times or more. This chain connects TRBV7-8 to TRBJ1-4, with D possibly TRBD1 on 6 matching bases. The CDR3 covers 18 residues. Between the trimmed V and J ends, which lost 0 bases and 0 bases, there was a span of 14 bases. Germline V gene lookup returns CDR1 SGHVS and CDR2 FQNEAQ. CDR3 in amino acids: CASSLAQGTRPTNEKLFF. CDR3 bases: TGTGCCAGCAGCTTAGCGCAGGGGACCCGGCCAACTAATGAAAAACTGTTTTTT.